This T cell receptor beta chain was identified during a study of blood T cell repertoires in COVID-19. Overall study: Samples representing acute and convalescent COVID-19 were sourced from the United States, Italy and Spain. Nucleic acid was either cDNA or gDNA, and it came from T cells, B-cell-depleted T cells, or PBMCs.

Repertoires were generated with immunoSEQ multiplex PCR, while TCRdb's copy carries only in-frame clones and drops some. The data hold 100,000 to 150,000 clones, with 88% observed a single time. The CDR3 covers 15 residues. Germline V gives CDR1 SGDLS, CDR2 YYNGEE. V dropped 6 bases and J dropped 4; count of bases not matched to a gene: 12. Sequenced sample: peripheral blood. This chain uses TRBV9 with TRBJ2-5; 7 nucleotides match TRBD1. The sequence was collected from a man aged 65 to 79 with active COVID-19. DNA for the CDR3: TGTGCCAGCACCCTGAGTGGGACAGCAGGAGAGACCCAGTACTTC. Translating it yields CASTLSGTAGETQYF.